A selection of T cell receptor beta chains follows, all from one sample in a study of metastatic and nonmetastatic thyroid tumors. TCRdb re-called the PCR reads with MiXCR. Here the sample spans 35,000 to 50,000 clones, under 4% being singletons. Sequencing used blood. These receptor sequences come from a female donor with papillary thyroid cancer or a benign thyroid nodule (not recorded which). Some clones in this sample may be carry-over from other donors' samples. Both conserved end residues are part of each CDR3. D genes are given only for firm matches. Clone size is stated in some rows and not others, as once, few, many or a class when expanded.

d_gene: -; v_gene: TRBV4-1; j_gene: TRBJ2-5; abundance: many; len: 13; CDR3aa: CASSQDLSGTQYF; CDR3nt: TGCGCCAGCAGCCAAGATTTATCGGGGACCCAGTACTTC
d_gene: TRBD1; v_gene: TRBV7-9; j_gene: TRBJ1-2; abundance: medium-sized; len: 14; CDR3aa: CASSLLGQIYGYTF; CDR3nt: TGTGCCAGCAGCTTATTGGGACAGATCTATGGCTACACCTTC
d_gene: TRBD1; v_gene: TRBV19; j_gene: TRBJ2-7; abundance: many; len: 13; CDR3aa: CASSLPTGNEQYF; CDR3nt: TGTGCCAGTAGTCTCCCGACAGGGAACGAGCAGTACTTC
d_gene: -; v_gene: TRBV30; j_gene: TRBJ2-1; abundance: many; len: 12; CDR3aa: CAWSGQVYEQFF; CDR3nt: TGTGCCTGGAGTGGCCAGGTCTATGAGCAGTTCTTC
d_gene: -; v_gene: TRBV4-1; j_gene: TRBJ2-1; abundance: many; len: 16; CDR3aa: CASSQGPGSSYNEQFF; CDR3nt: TGCGCCAGCAGCCAAGGTCCGGGGAGCTCCTACAATGAGCAGTTCTTC
d_gene: TRBD1; v_gene: TRBV7-7; j_gene: TRBJ2-7; abundance: -; len: 15; CDR3aa: CASSLGQGATYEQYF; CDR3nt: TGTGCTAGCAGCCTCGGACAGGGGGCGACCTACGAGCAGTACTTC
d_gene: -; v_gene: TRBV10-3; j_gene: TRBJ1-1; abundance: many; len: 14; CDR3aa: CAISVVLRNTEAFF; CDR3nt: TGTGCCATCAGTGTTGTCCTCCGGAACACTGAAGCTTTCTTT
d_gene: -; v_gene: TRBV20-1; j_gene: TRBJ2-7; abundance: medium-sized; len: 16; CDR3aa: CSASAREGVQTYEQYF; CDR3nt: TGCAGTGCTAGCGCTCGCGAGGGGGTCCAAACCTACGAGCAGTACTTC
d_gene: -; v_gene: TRBV6-1; j_gene: TRBJ2-4; abundance: many; len: 15; CDR3aa: CASSEYAAAKNIQYF; CDR3nt: TGTGCCAGCAGTGAATACGCGGCGGCCAAAAACATTCAGTACTTC
d_gene: TRBD2; v_gene: TRBV11-2; j_gene: TRBJ2-7; abundance: -; len: 13; CDR3aa: CASSLSLAGEQYF; CDR3nt: TGTGCCAGCAGCTTGTCACTAGCGGGGGAGCAGTACTTC
d_gene: -; v_gene: TRBV19; j_gene: TRBJ2-5; abundance: many; len: 16; CDR3aa: CASSPLRDAVQETQYF; CDR3nt: TGTGCCAGTAGTCCTTTACGGGACGCTGTCCAAGAGACCCAGTACTTC
d_gene: -; v_gene: TRBV5-1; j_gene: TRBJ1-2; abundance: -; len: 15; CDR3aa: CASSLGGGLNYGYTF; CDR3nt: TGCGCCAGCAGCTTAGGGGGGGGCCTTAACTATGGCTACACCTTC
d_gene: TRBD2; v_gene: TRBV12-3/TRBV12-4; j_gene: TRBJ2-7; abundance: many; len: 14; CDR3aa: CASSRTSTNYEQYF; CDR3nt: TGTGCCAGCAGTCGGACTAGCACCAACTACGAGCAGTACTTC
d_gene: -; v_gene: TRBV10-3; j_gene: TRBJ2-7; abundance: many; len: 12; CDR3aa: CAIRTGSYEQYF; CDR3nt: TGTGCCATCAGGACGGGCTCCTACGAGCAGTACTTC
d_gene: TRBD1; v_gene: TRBV28; j_gene: TRBJ2-3; abundance: -; len: 13; CDR3aa: CASSRTGPDTQYF; CDR3nt: TGTGCCAGCAGCCGGACAGGTCCAGATACGCAGTATTTT
d_gene: -; v_gene: TRBV11-1; j_gene: TRBJ1-4; abundance: few; len: 15; CDR3aa: CASSFGGAGNEKLFF; CDR3nt: TGTGCCAGCAGCTTCGGCGGGGCGGGGAATGAAAAACTGTTTTTT
d_gene: -; v_gene: TRBV12-3/TRBV12-4; j_gene: TRBJ2-1; abundance: -; len: 13; CDR3aa: CAIGVQGTNEQFF; CDR3nt: TGTGCCATCGGAGTACAGGGAACGAATGAGCAGTTCTTC
d_gene: -; v_gene: TRBV6-6; j_gene: TRBJ2-2; abundance: few; len: 14; CDR3aa: CASSYRVETGELFF; CDR3nt: TGTGCCAGCAGTTACAGGGTAGAAACTGGGGAGCTGTTTTTT
d_gene: -; v_gene: TRBV4-3; j_gene: TRBJ2-1; abundance: few; len: 15; CDR3aa: CASSQDLLPYNEQFF; CDR3nt: TGCGCCAGCAGCCAAGATCTCCTCCCCTACAATGAGCAGTTCTTC
d_gene: -; v_gene: TRBV5-1; j_gene: TRBJ2-3; abundance: many; len: 14; CDR3aa: CASSFRGMVDTQYF; CDR3nt: TGCGCCAGCAGCTTCCGGGGGATGGTGGATACGCAGTATTTT
d_gene: -; v_gene: TRBV7-8; j_gene: TRBJ2-1; abundance: many; len: 14; CDR3aa: CASSIRDSDNEQFF; CDR3nt: TGTGCCAGCAGCATAAGGGACTCCGACAATGAGCAGTTCTTC
d_gene: -; v_gene: TRBV12-3/TRBV12-4; j_gene: TRBJ2-7; abundance: many; len: 15; CDR3aa: CASSLGRPFHYEQYF; CDR3nt: TGTGCCAGCAGTCTGGGTAGACCGTTCCATTACGAGCAGTACTTC
d_gene: TRBD2; v_gene: TRBV29-1; j_gene: TRBJ2-1; abundance: many; len: 18; CDR3aa: CSVEDPGLAGSRANEQFF; CDR3nt: TGCAGCGTTGAAGATCCGGGACTAGCGGGGAGTAGGGCCAATGAGCAGTTCTTC
d_gene: -; v_gene: TRBV20-1; j_gene: TRBJ2-1; abundance: many; len: 12; CDR3aa: CGASVLWDEQFF; CDR3nt: TGCGGTGCTAGCGTCCTGTGGGATGAGCAGTTCTTC
d_gene: -; v_gene: TRBV3-1; j_gene: TRBJ2-3; abundance: many; len: 13; CDR3aa: CASSPRLEDTQYF; CDR3nt: TGTGCCAGCAGCCCACGTCTAGAAGATACGCAGTATTTT
d_gene: TRBD2; v_gene: TRBV7-8; j_gene: TRBJ2-1; abundance: many; len: 17; CDR3aa: CASSLVSPGLALPEQFF; CDR3nt: TGTGCCAGCAGCTTAGTTTCCCCGGGACTAGCCTTACCTGAGCAGTTCTTC
d_gene: TRBD1; v_gene: TRBV28; j_gene: TRBJ2-2; abundance: -; len: 15; CDR3aa: CASSLHLDRVGELFF; CDR3nt: TGTGCCAGCAGTTTACACCTGGACAGGGTTGGGGAGCTGTTTTTT
d_gene: -; v_gene: TRBV2; j_gene: TRBJ2-1; abundance: -; len: 16; CDR3aa: CASREVGQGNYNERFF; CDR3nt: -
d_gene: -; v_gene: TRBV12-3/TRBV12-4; j_gene: TRBJ1-2; abundance: few; len: 14; CDR3aa: CASSLVPWAYGYTF; CDR3nt: TGTGCCAGCAGTTTAGTACCATGGGCCTATGGCTACACCTTC
d_gene: TRBD2; v_gene: TRBV19; j_gene: TRBJ2-4; abundance: many; len: 19; CDR3aa: CASSMRGFAGGGAKNIQYF; CDR3nt: TGTGCCAGTAGTATGAGGGGTTTCGCGGGAGGGGGAGCCAAAAACATTCAGTACTTC
d_gene: TRBD1; v_gene: TRBV6-4; j_gene: TRBJ2-7; abundance: -; len: 15; CDR3aa: CASSDSGTGDYEQYF; CDR3nt: TGTGCCAGCAGTGACAGTGGGACAGGGGATTACGAGCAGTACTTC
d_gene: TRBD1; v_gene: TRBV19; j_gene: TRBJ1-6; abundance: many; len: 15; CDR3aa: CASTQDRVYNSPLHF; CDR3nt: TGTGCCAGTACTCAGGACAGGGTTTATAATTCACCCCTCCACTTT
d_gene: TRBD1; v_gene: TRBV6-1; j_gene: TRBJ2-3; abundance: few; len: 16; CDR3aa: CASSTGQGAITDTQYF; CDR3nt: TGTGCCAGCAGCACGGGACAGGGGGCTATCACAGATACGCAGTATTTT
d_gene: -; v_gene: TRBV5-1; j_gene: TRBJ2-3; abundance: many; len: 13; CDR3aa: CASSGPSTDTQYF; CDR3nt: TGCGCCAGCAGCGGACCTAGCACAGATACGCAGTATTTT
d_gene: -; v_gene: TRBV7-6; j_gene: TRBJ2-1; abundance: many; len: 14; CDR3aa: CASSYVGGEIEQFF; CDR3nt: TGTGCCAGCAGCTATGTAGGCGGAGAAATTGAGCAGTTCTTC